These 7 T cell receptor beta chains came from one sample sequenced in a study of post-analysis software for immune sequencing data. Their recognized antigens are unknown. Unique molecular identifiers featured in each of the TCR beta cDNA libraries. TCRdb ran MiXCR on the PCR reads and lists one entry per CDR3 protein. The sample has hundreds of thousands of distinct CDR3 sequences, roughly 27% seen once. The study, taken as a whole, reports: The five TRBV segments detected at higher frequency in patients than in controls included TRBV5-6, TRBV5-1 and TRBV20-1.

The specimen was blood. The source of these receptors is a girl aged 5-17 years with multiple sclerosis.

In this sample, this clonotype turned up a few times. V is TRBV9 and J is TRBJ2-1; 8 nucleotides agree with TRBD1. The V gene end was trimmed by 4 bases and the J gene end by 7 bases; junction bases not matched to a gene: 7. The V gene's germline CDR1 is SGDLS and CDR2 YYNGEE. The CDR3 runs to 14 residues. The CDR3 is CASSPRTGLNEQFF. CDR3 DNA: TGTGCCAGCAGCCCGCGGACAGGGCTGAATGAGCAGTTCTTC. Based on the CDR3 plus reference TRBV9 and TRBJ2-1, the full variable domain is DSGVTQTPKHLITATGQRVTLRCSPRSGDLSVYWYQQSLDQGLQFLIQYYNGEERAKGNILERFSAQQFPDLHSELNLSSLELGDSALYFCASSPRTGLNEQFFGPGTRLTVL.

This clonotype was observed once. CDR3 protein: CASSLIAEDYNEQYF. The DNA for the CDR3 is TGTGCCAGCAGTTTAATAGCGGAGGACTACAATGAGCAGTACTTC. The chain carries TRBV28 and TRBJ2-5; possibly TRBD2 for D (6 bases). Germline CDR1 and CDR2: MDHEN and SYDVKM. CDR3 size: 15 residues. With 2 bases removed from V and 11 bases from J, the gap between germline ends came to 21 bases.

The chain couples TRBV9 to TRBJ2-5, with D hard to call. The DNA end is more similar to TRBJ2-7, so the J call may be wrong. The CDR3 totals 14 residues. In germline, CDR1 is SGDLS, CDR2 YYNGEE. The CDR3 loop reads CASSAAGRAREQYF. The CDR3 nucleotides read TGTGCCAGCAGCGCCGCCGGACGGGCCCGCGAGCAGTACTTC.

CDR3 residues: CASSPPTALMPNEKLFF. In nucleotides, the CDR3 is TGTGCCAGCAGCCCACCAACTGCTTTAATGCCTAATGAAAAACTGTTTTTT. This chain uses TRBV3-1 with TRBJ1-4; D not resolved. The CDR3 has 17 amino acids. Germline lookup yields CDR1 LGHDT and CDR2 YNNKEL (reference sequence). V gave up 4 bases and J gave up 3 bases, with 18 bases separating them. Full variable domain (rest looked up from reference TRBV3-1 and TRBJ1-4): DTAVSQTPKYLVTQMGNDKSIKCEQNLGHDTMYWYKQDSKKFLKIMFSYNNKELIINETVPNRFSPKSPDKAHLNLHINSLELGDSAVYFCASSPPTALMPNEKLFFGSGTQLSVL.

The DNA of the CDR3 is TGTGCCAGCAGCTTAGCGCTGGCCCCAGCCTACGAGCAGTACTTC. It translates to CASSLALAPAYEQYF. This rearrangement joins TRBV7-2 to TRBJ2-7; D not certain. Trimming pared 0 bases from V and 2 bases from J, leaving 11 bases between. The CDR3 is made up of 15 amino acids. Germline CDR1 is SGHTA and CDR2 is FQGNSA.

The chain uses TRBV9 and TRBJ2-1; D remains ambiguous. Germline V gives CDR1 SGDLS, CDR2 YYNGEE. The CDR3 is made up of 14 amino acids. The ends were cut back, 0 bases at V and 4 bases at J, with 8 bases in the middle. The CDR3 loop reads CASSVVGSYNEQFF. CDR3 DNA: TGTGCCAGCAGCGTAGTCGGCTCGTACAATGAGCAGTTCTTC.

This clonotype was seen a few times. The chain employs TRBV29-1 and TRBJ2-5; D is possibly TRBD1 (5 bases). The germline V gene encodes CDR1 SQVTM and CDR2 ANQGSEA. Trimming took 6 bases from V and 4 from J, leaving 9 bases between them. This CDR3 comprises 11 residues. The CDR3 spells CSVSQGETQYF. The CDR3 coding sequence is TGCAGCGTCTCCCAGGGAGAGACCCAGTACTTC.